The following is a TCR beta chain sequence with its context. The same CDR3 arises from other DNA sequences in this sample as well. Although they were nominally healthy when sampled, donors likely had unrecorded immune exposures. Amplification used 60 Vbeta primers and 13 Jbeta primers. The table came from immunoSEQ multiplex PCR; TCRdb's copy has only in-frame clones and leaves some out. Of about 130,000 clones listed, under 90% are singletons. This record belongs to a study of cytomegalovirus exposure and HLA in healthy donors. Trimming pared 4 bases from V and 2 bases from J, leaving 12 bases between. Germline assignment: CDR1 SGHRS and CDR2 YFSETQ. CDR3 size: 14 residues.

Specimen: PBMCs. The chain combines TRBV5-1 with TRBJ2-5, with D possibly being TRBD1 (6 bases). The receptor was derived from a woman aged 40-49 years in good health and CMV-seronegative. For the CDR3, the DNA is TGCGCCAGCAGCCTGGGGGCAGGGCAAGAGACCCAGTACTTC. Translated, it gives CASSLGAGQETQYF. The variable domain in full, with the rest retrieved from reference TRBV5-1 and TRBJ2-5, is KAGVTQTPRYLIKTRGQQVTLSCSPISGHRSVSWYQQTPGQGLQFLFEYFSETQRNKGNFPGRFSGRQFSNSRSEMNVSTLELGDSALYLCASSLGAGQETQYFGPGTRLLVL.